The 17 T cell receptor beta chains presented below share a single source sample, sequenced in a study of stem cell transplantation in POMP-related autoinflammatory disease (dated by TCRdb to the early 2020s). Libraries came from the immunoSEQ multiplex PCR assay. Entries here come from immuneACCESS through TCRdb and include only in-frame sequences with V and J called. Some clones fail to appear in such tables; in the studies checked, an unresolved V gene covers under half of the shortfall, and the cause of the remainder is unknown. The table for this sample lists 25,000 to 30,000 clones; about 81% of them were counted only once. The ten largest clonotypes hold over 2.5% of the sample. Taken with the paper, the label for time point translates to: before hematopoietic stem cell transplant. The material sequenced was CD4+ T cells from PBMCs, taken before stem cell transplantation. Source of these receptors: a human donor with POMP-related autoinflammation and immune dysregulation (PRAID).

The J gene is TRBJ2-7, the V gene TRBV4-1; no clear D gene. The length of the CDR3 is 16 residues. V lost 1 base and J lost 1, with 14 bases in between. Germline CDR1 and CDR2: MGHRA and YSYEKL. CDR3 in DNA: TGCGCCAGCAGCCAAGTTGTAAGTGCGGATTCCTACGAGCAGTACTTC. The encoded protein is CASSQVVSADSYEQYF.

The chain couples TRBV20-1 to TRBJ2-7, with no clear D. There are 11 residues in the CDR3. Germline CDR1 reads DFQATT; CDR2 reads SNEGSKA (reference sequence). V shed 6 bases and J shed 4 bases, with 10 bases lying between them. CDR3 DNA sequence: TGCAGTGCGGCGAACATTTACGAGCAGTACTTC. Amino acids: CSAANIYEQYF.

The chain couples TRBV5-4 to TRBJ2-2; tentative D call: TRBD2 (5 bases). This CDR3 has 15 amino acids. The V and J ends lost 4 bases and 6 bases respectively, with 16 bases between them. Germline V gene lookup returns CDR1 SGHNT and CDR2 YYREEE (reference sequence). For the CDR3, the DNA is TGTGCCAGCAGCCAGGACCCCTCTAGCTCCGGGGAGCTGTTTTTT. As protein: CASSQDPSSSGELFF.

The chain carries TRBV7-9 and TRBJ2-3, with 10 bases aligning to TRBD1. The length of the CDR3 is 16 residues. V shed 5 bases and J 3 bases; nucleotides not matched to a gene: 8. Germline lookup yields CDR1 SEHNR and CDR2 FQNEAQ (reference sequence). CDR3 protein: CASSPGQGEGTDTQYF. The CDR3 DNA sequence: TGTGCCAGCAGCCCCGGACAGGGGGAGGGGACAGATACGCAGTATTTT.

This clone was detected a few times. The chain links TRBV2 to TRBJ1-2; unclear D gene. Trimming cost V 5 bases and J 7 bases, with 8 bases left between them. The germline CDR1 and CDR2 sequences are SNHLY and FYNNEI. This CDR3 is built from 11 residues. The CDR3 reads CASSPPPGYTF. The CDR3 DNA follows: TGTGCCAGCAGTCCGCCGCCTGGCTACACCTTC.

This clone was detected once. This chain connects TRBV5-1 to TRBJ2-5; D is unresolved. CDR3 size: 15 residues. Germline V gene sequence: CDR1 SGHRS, CDR2 YFSETQ. With 0 bases removed from V and 4 bases from J, the gap between germline ends came to 13 bases. The CDR3 nucleotides read TGCGCCAGCAGCTTGGAAGTGGGAATAGGAGAGACCCAGTACTTC. Translating it yields CASSLEVGIGETQYF.

The chain employs TRBV6-4 and TRBJ2-1; D not resolved. Trimming pared 6 bases from V and 4 bases from J, leaving 28 bases between. This CDR3 is 19 amino acids long. Germline V gene data show CDR1 as MRHNA and CDR2 as SNTAGT. CDR3 loop: CASRERVNAYIPTYNEQFF. Written as DNA, the CDR3 is TGTGCCAGCAGGGAACGAGTAAACGCCTACATTCCTACGTACAATGAGCAGTTCTTC.

The genes are TRBV5-5 and TRBJ1-2; 8 positions match TRBD1. The CDR3 contains 15 residues. Germline V gene data show CDR1 as SGHKS and CDR2 as YYEKEE (reference sequence). Trimming removed 4 bases from V and 4 bases from J; junction bases left unmatched: 9. CDR3 protein: CASSRRGQVLYGYTF. CDR3 bases: TGTGCCAGCAGCCGTAGGGGACAGGTACTCTATGGCTACACCTTC. Full variable domain (remainder filled in from reference TRBV5-5 and TRBJ1-2): DAGVTQSPTHLIKTRGQQVTLRCSPISGHKSVSWYQQVLGQGPQFIFQYYEKEERGRGNFPDRFSARQFPNYSSELNVNALLLGDSALYLCASSRRGQVLYGYTFGSGTRLTVV.

The chain has TRBV7-9 and TRBJ1-2; D possibly corresponds to TRBD1 (6 bases). Per the germline V gene, CDR1 is SEHNR and CDR2 is FQNEAQ (reference sequence). Between the trimmed V and J ends, which lost 8 bases and 8 bases, there was a span of 18 bases. The CDR3 covers 13 residues. CDR3 region: CASWAPGARGYTF. DNA of the CDR3: TGTGCCAGCTGGGCCCCGGGGGCTAGGGGCTACACCTTC.

The chain is built from TRBV7-9 and TRBJ2-1; 14 bases align to TRBD2. The germline gives CDR1 SEHNR, CDR2 FQNEAQ (reference sequence). The CDR3 covers 15 residues. V was pared by 4 bases and J by 5 bases, with 1 base of the junction left unmatched. DNA for the CDR3: TGTGCCAGCAGCTCGACTAGCGGGAGGGACAATGAGCAGTTCTTC. Its translation is CASSSTSGRDNEQFF.

The V and J genes are TRBV10-3 and TRBJ1-5; maybe TRBD1 (6 bases). This CDR3 contains 17 residues. Germline CDR1 ENHRY, CDR2 SYGVKD. Trimming took off 4 bases at V and 5 bases at J, with 21 bases between the two ends. The CDR3 region is CAISGTPTGDTYQPQHF. For the CDR3, the DNA is TGTGCCATCAGTGGTACACCCACGGGGGACACCTATCAGCCCCAGCATTTT.

This chain uses TRBV4-2 with TRBJ2-5; 7 bases match TRBD2. Germline CDR1 is LGHNA and CDR2 is YNFKEQ. The V gene end was trimmed by 1 base and the J gene end by 5 bases; junction bases not matched to a gene: 16. This CDR3 is 18 amino acids long. The chain's CDR3 is CASSQAGGSRDRGETQYF. CDR3 DNA: TGTGCCAGCAGCCAAGCCGGGGGGAGCCGAGACCGGGGGGAGACCCAGTACTTC.

The table lists this clone with a count of one. This rearrangement joins TRBV7-9 to TRBJ2-7; 8 bases fit TRBD1. The CDR3 loop spans 18 amino acids. V dropped 6 bases and J dropped 6; count of bases not matched to a gene: 22. The germline gives CDR1 SEHNR, CDR2 FQNEAQ (reference sequence). CDR3: CASSSRVPQGASLPEQYF. Here the CDR3 DNA reads TGTGCCAGCAGTTCACGGGTGCCGCAGGGGGCCTCTCTCCCCGAGCAGTACTTC.

This clone was observed once. The genes are TRBV25-1 and TRBJ2-5; D assignment may be TRBD1 or TRBD2 (5 bases each). Germline CDR1 MGHDK, CDR2 SYGVNS. The CDR3 runs to 17 residues. With 3 bases removed from V and 5 bases from J, the gap between germline ends came to 22 bases. DNA for the CDR3: TGTGCCAGCAGTGACCCCCCCGGGACCAGGGATATGGAGACCCAGTACTTC. Translating it yields CASSDPPGTRDMETQYF.

The chain has TRBV2 and TRBJ2-1; D may match TRBD1 or TRBD2 (6 bases each). Trimming shortened V by 7 bases and J by 4 bases, and 23 bases separated the two germline ends. Germline CDR1 SNHLY, CDR2 FYNNEI. The CDR3 runs 17 residues. CDR3 bases: TGTGCCAGCAATCGGGAGTCCTCGGGACACGGATACAATGAGCAGTTCTTC. Its translation is CASNRESSGHGYNEQFF.

The chain recombines TRBV2 with TRBJ1-1; D remains ambiguous. CDR3 length equals 12 residues. Per germline, CDR1 SNHLY and CDR2 FYNNEI. The germline V and J ends were trimmed by 7 bases and 4 bases, with 10 bases remaining between them. The CDR3, as DNA: TGTGCCAGCACCTATCGAGGCACTGAAGCTTTCTTT. Translating gives CASTYRGTEAFF.

Comment on this clone: The junction departs from the called germline gene at one end, perhaps through a read error. V and J are TRBV19 and TRBJ2-4; 7 nucleotides match TRBD1. The CDR3 is made up of 18 amino acids. The germline V gene has CDR1 LNHDA and CDR2 SQIVND (reference sequence). This CDR3 is CASSIRQGRSGAQNIQYF. The CDR3 DNA sequence: TGTGCCAGTAGTATAAGACAGGGTCGGAGTGGAGCCCAAAACATTCAGTACTTC. Looking up the rest from reference TRBV19 and TRBJ2-4 gives the full variable domain: DGGITQSPKYLFRKEGQNVTLSCEQNLNHDAMYWYRQDPGQGLRLIYYSQIVNDFQKGDIAEGYSVSREKKESFPLTVTSAQKNPTAFYLCASSIRQGRSGAQNIQYFGAGTRLSVL.